A single T cell receptor (beta chain) is shown here with its context. These data belong to a study of control samples from healthy donors and cancer patients. The protocol was immunoSEQ multiplex PCR, while the TCRdb copy is restricted to in-frame clones and leaves out a portion. This table has about 80,000 clones, roughly 91% appearing once. Sequencing used blood. The TCR sequence derives from a man aged 45-65 years in good health.

The CDR3 coding sequence is TGCGCCAGCAGCTTATTACAGGGTGGCTACGAGCAGTACTTC. It codes for CASSLLQGGYEQYF. The V and J genes are TRBV5-1 and TRBJ2-7; perhaps TRBD1 as D (6 bases). Germline V gives CDR1 SGHRS, CDR2 YFSETQ. CDR3 length: 14 amino acids. V was clipped by 2 bases and J by 3 bases, with 12 bases between them.